This TCR beta chain came from a study of CD8+CD57+ T cells in acquired aplastic anemia. Across the study: CD4+ and CD8+ cells, once sorted, gave DNA averaging roughly 3.2 ug. Mean read depth for CD4+ cells from healthy donors was around 11 million.

Looked up from germline, CDR1 is SQVTM and CDR2 is ANQGSEA. The V and J ends lost 4 bases and 6 bases respectively, with 12 bases between them. The CDR3 runs to 12 residues. The study profiled TCR beta VDJ and CDR3 using genomic DNA as template. TCRdb analysed the reads with MiXCR anew, one entry per CDR3 protein. Of approximately 32,000 distinct CDR3 sequences listed, around 80% are singletons. Study-level results: Found in both controls and patients were some 30 CD8+ CDR3 sequences. No significant patient-versus-control difference appeared in CD8+ Simpson's diversity.

A note on this clonotype: Its specificity is unknown.

This TCR was recovered from a human donor in good health, serving as a control. The material sequenced was sorted CD4+, CD8+, or CD8+CD57+ T cells (not recorded which) from PBMCs. The chain recombines TRBV29-1 with TRBJ1-1, with D maybe TRBD1 (6 bases). Here the CDR3 DNA reads TGCAGCGTTGTGGGGGGCCCCCCTGAAGCTTTCTTT. Protein sequence: CSVVGGPPEAFF.